These 2 T cell receptor beta chains share one sample of origin, sequenced in a study of cytomegalovirus exposure and HLA in healthy donors. PCR used 60 Vbeta primers and 13 Jbeta primers. Using immunoSEQ multiplex PCR, the repertoire was profiled, and TCRdb retains in-frame clones only, with some absent. This table has fewer than 200,000 clones, 82% appearing once. Material for sequencing was PBMCs. These receptors all stem from a male donor in good health and CMV-seronegative.

V usage is TRBV5-4 and J usage is TRBJ2-4, with a possible D match to TRBD1 (5 bases). Germline CDR1 and CDR2: SGHNT and YYREEE (reference sequence). V was shortened by 6 bases and J by 0 bases, with 19 bases between the two germline ends. CDR3 length equals 17 residues. CDR3 bases: TGTGCCAGCACCACAAACTGGGGCGGAGAAGCCAAAAACATTCAGTACTTC. Its protein product is CASTTNWGGEAKNIQYF.

V gene TRBV6-5 combines with J gene TRBJ1-1; no clear D. The CDR3 consists of 16 residues. CDR1 is MNHEY and CDR2 is SVGAGI in the germline V gene. V was cut by 0 bases and J by 1 base, with 12 bases left in between. The CDR3 DNA is TGTGCCAGCAGTTACTCGAGTACGGGGAAGAACACTGAAGCTTTCTTT. Its translation is CASSYSSTGKNTEAFF.